Each of the 9 T cell receptor beta chains below was sequenced from the same sample in a study of T cell clones after liver transplantation. The data were produced by immunoSEQ multiplex PCR, yet TCRdb's version contains in-frame clones alone and is incomplete. The sample contains tens of thousands of clones, about four fifths of which appear only once. Material: CD4+ T cells from blood, obtained before liver transplant. These receptors all come from a human donor who received a liver transplant.

The V call is TRBV2, the J call TRBJ2-7; D gene ambiguous. Trimming removed 3 bases from V and 0 bases from J, with 9 bases in between. This CDR3 has 14 residues. Germline-derived CDR1 and CDR2 are SNHLY and FYNNEI. CDR3 nucleotide sequence: TGTGCCAGCAGTGATCTCAACAGCTCCTACGAGCAGTACTTC. Its translation is CASSDLNSSYEQYF.

The genes are TRBV6-1 and TRBJ1-1; 9 nucleotides align to TRBD1. The CDR3 length is 15 residues. Germline values: CDR1 MNHNS, CDR2 SASEGT. V gave up 3 bases and J gave up 5 bases; unmatched junction bases: 7. For the CDR3, the DNA is TGTGCCAGCAGTGATCCGGGACAGGGTCGGACTGAAGCTTTCTTT. Its translation: CASSDPGQGRTEAFF.

This chain connects TRBV7-2 to TRBJ2-7, with TRBD2 matching over 11 bases. Trimming removed 5 bases from V and 0 bases from J; junction bases left unmatched: 6. CDR3 length equals 16 residues. In germline, CDR1 is SGHTA, CDR2 FQGNSA. The CDR3 is CASSLIAGGSSYEQYF. CDR3 coding DNA: TGTGCCAGCAGCCTGATAGCGGGGGGGAGCTCCTACGAGCAGTACTTC.

J is TRBJ1-1 and V is TRBV10-3, with D hard to call. This CDR3 contains 14 residues. V dropped 3 bases and J dropped 1 base, with 9 bases sitting between them. Germline CDR1 is ENHRY and CDR2 is SYGVKD. In DNA, the CDR3 is TGTGCCATCAGTGATTCACCTGAGAACACTGAAGCTTTCTTT. This translates into CAISDSPENTEAFF.

The sample holds one count of this clone. This sequence joins TRBV30 and TRBJ1-2; D is uncertain. Per the germline V gene, CDR1 is GTSNPN and CDR2 is SVGIG (reference sequence). V shed 5 bases and J shed 4 bases, with 23 bases lying between them. The CDR3 runs to 16 residues. Here the CDR3 DNA reads TGTGCCTGGGTGGCATGGCGTTATAGAAAGATCTATGGCTACACCTTC. This codes for CAWVAWRYRKIYGYTF.

This clone was counted only a few times. The chain couples TRBV7-2 to TRBJ2-5, with D possibly being TRBD1 or TRBD2 (5 bases each). CDR3 length equals 15 residues. Germline V CDR1 and CDR2: SGHTA, FQGNSA. Trimming removed 5 bases at V and 5 bases at J, with 18 bases between. The CDR3 DNA reads as TGTGCCAGCAGCCCACGGGACCGGGCGCGGGAGACCCAGTACTTC. It yields the protein CASSPRDRARETQYF.

J is TRBJ2-5 and V is TRBV5-1; TRBD1 or TRBD2 may be the D gene (6 bases each). The CDR3 is made up of 13 amino acids. Trimming took 7 bases from V and 5 from J, leaving 15 bases between them. Germline values: CDR1 SGHRS, CDR2 YFSETQ. This CDR3 reads CASGGGGVETQYF. The CDR3 nucleotides read TGCGCCAGCGGAGGGGGAGGAGTGGAGACCCAGTACTTC.

This rearrangement joins TRBV18 to TRBJ2-3; D ambiguous. Germline V gene sequence: CDR1 KGHSH, CDR2 LQKENI. The CDR3 covers 14 residues. Trimming shortened V by 0 bases and J by 0 bases, and 4 bases separated the two germline ends. The CDR3 DNA reads TGTGCCAGCTCACCACCGGCAAGCACAGATACGCAGTATTTT. Protein: CASSPPASTDTQYF.

The chain carries TRBV28 and TRBJ1-2; 7 bases are a match to TRBD1. The V segment lost 3 bases and the J segment 2 bases; nucleotides outside the gene matches: 6. The CDR3 extends over 15 amino acids. Germline V gene data show CDR1 as MDHEN and CDR2 as SYDVKM. In DNA, the CDR3 is TGTGCCAGCAGTTTTTTGGGACAGAAAAACTATGGCTACACCTTC. It is translated as CASSFLGQKNYGYTF.